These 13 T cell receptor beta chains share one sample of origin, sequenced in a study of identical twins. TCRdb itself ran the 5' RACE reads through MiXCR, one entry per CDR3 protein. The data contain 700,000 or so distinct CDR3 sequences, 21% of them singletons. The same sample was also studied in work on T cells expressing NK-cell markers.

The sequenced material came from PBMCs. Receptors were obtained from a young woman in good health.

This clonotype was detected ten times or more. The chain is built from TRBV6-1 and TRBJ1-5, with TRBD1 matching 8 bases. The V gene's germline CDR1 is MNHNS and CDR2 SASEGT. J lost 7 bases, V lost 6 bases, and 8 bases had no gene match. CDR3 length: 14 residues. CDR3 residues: CASSRGQGGQPQHF. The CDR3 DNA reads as TGTGCCAGCAGCCGCGGACAGGGAGGACAGCCCCAGCATTTT.

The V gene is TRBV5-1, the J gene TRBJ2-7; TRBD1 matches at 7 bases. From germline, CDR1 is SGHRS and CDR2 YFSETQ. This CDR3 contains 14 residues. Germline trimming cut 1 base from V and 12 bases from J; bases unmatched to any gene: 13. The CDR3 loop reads CASSLSGQDDVAYF. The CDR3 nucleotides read TGCGCCAGCAGCTTGTCAGGACAGGACGATGTTGCGTACTTC.

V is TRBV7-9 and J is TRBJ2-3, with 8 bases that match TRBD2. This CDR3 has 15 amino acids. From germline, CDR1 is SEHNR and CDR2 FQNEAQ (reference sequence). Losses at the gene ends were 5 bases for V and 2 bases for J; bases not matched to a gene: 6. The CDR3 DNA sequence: TGTGCCAGCAGCAATGCAGCGGGGGTCACAGATACGCAGTATTTT. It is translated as CASSNAAGVTDTQYF.

The CDR3 nucleotides read TGTGCCAGCATTCGTAGCGGGGGCTACGAGCAGTACTTC. Protein: CASIRSGGYEQYF. The gene calls are TRBV2 and TRBJ2-7, with TRBD2 matching over 9 bases. The V and J ends lost 7 bases and 3 bases, in that order; junction bases with no gene match: 4. Germline V CDR1 and CDR2: SNHLY, FYNNEI. The CDR3 totals 13 residues.

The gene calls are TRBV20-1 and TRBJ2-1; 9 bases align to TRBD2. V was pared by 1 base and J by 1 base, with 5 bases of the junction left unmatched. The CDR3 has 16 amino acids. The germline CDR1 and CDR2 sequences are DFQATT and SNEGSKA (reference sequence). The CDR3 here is CSARVAGGPSYNEQFF. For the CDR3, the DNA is TGCAGTGCTAGAGTGGCGGGAGGGCCTTCCTACAATGAGCAGTTCTTC.

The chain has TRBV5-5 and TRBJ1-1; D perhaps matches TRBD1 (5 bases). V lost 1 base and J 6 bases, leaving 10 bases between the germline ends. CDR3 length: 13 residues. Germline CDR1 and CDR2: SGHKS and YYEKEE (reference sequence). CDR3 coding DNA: TGTGCCAGCAGCTTGTGGACGGGGGCTGAAGCTTTCTTT. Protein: CASSLWTGAEAFF.

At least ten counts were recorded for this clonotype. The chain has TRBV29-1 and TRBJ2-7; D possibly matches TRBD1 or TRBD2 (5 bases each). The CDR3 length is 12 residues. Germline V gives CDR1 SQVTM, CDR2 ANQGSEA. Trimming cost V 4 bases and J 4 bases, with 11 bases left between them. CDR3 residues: CSVVRDGYEQYF. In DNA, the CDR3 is TGCAGCGTTGTTAGGGACGGATACGAGCAGTACTTC.

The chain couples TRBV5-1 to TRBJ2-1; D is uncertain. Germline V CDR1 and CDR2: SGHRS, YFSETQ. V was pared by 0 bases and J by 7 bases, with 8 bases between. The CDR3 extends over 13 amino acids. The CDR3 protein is CASSLGPGNEQFF. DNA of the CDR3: TGCGCCAGCAGCTTGGGCCCCGGAAATGAGCAGTTCTTC.

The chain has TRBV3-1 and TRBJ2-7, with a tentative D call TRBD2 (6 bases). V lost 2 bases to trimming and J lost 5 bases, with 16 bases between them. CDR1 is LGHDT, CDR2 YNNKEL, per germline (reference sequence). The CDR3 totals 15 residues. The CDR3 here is CASSQMPGLYDEQYF. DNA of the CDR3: TGTGCCAGCAGCCAAATGCCGGGACTTTATGACGAGCAGTACTTC.

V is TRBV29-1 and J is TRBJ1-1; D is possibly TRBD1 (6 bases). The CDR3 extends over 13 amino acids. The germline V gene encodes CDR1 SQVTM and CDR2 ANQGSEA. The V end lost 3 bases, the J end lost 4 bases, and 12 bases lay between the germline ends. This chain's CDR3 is CSVESGAGTEAFF. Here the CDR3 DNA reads TGCAGCGTTGAGTCGGGGGCAGGCACTGAAGCTTTCTTT.

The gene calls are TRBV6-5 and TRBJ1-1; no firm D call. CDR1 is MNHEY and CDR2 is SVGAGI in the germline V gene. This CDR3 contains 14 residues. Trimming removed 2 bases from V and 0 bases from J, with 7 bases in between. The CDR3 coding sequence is TGTGCCAGCAGTTACGGGTGGGTGAACACTGAAGCTTTCTTT. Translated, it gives CASSYGWVNTEAFF.

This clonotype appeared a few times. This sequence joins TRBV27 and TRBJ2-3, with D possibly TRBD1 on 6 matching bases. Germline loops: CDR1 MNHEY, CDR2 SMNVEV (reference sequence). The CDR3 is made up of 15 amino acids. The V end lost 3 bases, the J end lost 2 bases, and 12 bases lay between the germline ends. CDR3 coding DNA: TGTGCCAGCAGTTTCGGCCAGGGGTACACAGATACGCAGTATTTT. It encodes CASSFGQGYTDTQYF.

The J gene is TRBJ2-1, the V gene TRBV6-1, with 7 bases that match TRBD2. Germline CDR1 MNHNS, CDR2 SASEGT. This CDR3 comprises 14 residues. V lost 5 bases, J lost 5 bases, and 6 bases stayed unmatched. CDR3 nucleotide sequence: TGTGCCAGCAGTCGCAGCGGGGCTAACAATGAGCAGTTCTTC. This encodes CASSRSGANNEQFF.